This T cell receptor (beta chain) emerged from a study of beta chain features in type 1 diabetes (dated by TCRdb to the late 2010s). General notes on the study: No differences in mean age, gender distribution, total cell number or subset yield were found between patients and healthy donors. In the study, recently diagnosed type 1 diabetes patients and matched healthy donors were compared on the TCRB repertoires of their sorted circulating CD4+ T cell subsets. Regulatory and stem cell-like memory subsets were isolated from only 8 patients and roughly 8 healthy donors, whereas naive and central memory subsets came from all 30 or so donors. A total of 85 million to 110 million sorted cells were examined across all samples, and RNA yield correlated strongly with the number of cells per subset.

The cysteine opens and the phenylalanine closes a CDR3 of 14 amino acids. CDR3 DNA only is kept here, 42 bases in frame from base 1. The junction shows trimming of 10 bases on V and 5 bases on J, plus 20 bases between the germline ends. The germline V gene encodes CDR1 ENHRY and CDR2 SYGVKD. The High Capacity cDNA Reverse Transcription Kit was used to reverse transcribe all of the isolated RNA, meaning that expressed TCRB transcripts were what got sequenced. Deep immunoSEQ sequencing was applied to naive, central memory and regulatory T cell samples, giving an average of roughly 3.5 million total reads per sample. After sorted cells were lysed in RLT buffer, RNA was extracted with DNase-treated RNeasy Micro or Mini kits, with the choice depending on cell number. To prevent cross-contamination, every cell subset was processed on its own, while patient and healthy donor samples were processed together. The immunoSEQ multiplex PCR was used to amplify TCRB sequences from cDNA, yielding 87-bp fragments that span the CDR3 region. Sequencing of the amplicons was performed on the Illumina HiSeq platform. In the authors' own workflow: Synthetic template baselines were used to correct PCR bias computationally, reads within Hamming distance 2 were collapsed together, and singletons that could not be merged were discarded. By aligning reads against IMGT, V, D and J genes, CDR3 length, and insertions or deletions at six rearrangement sites were assigned. Within each subset, clonotype counts were normalized to sorted cell number, and only after that were true diversity and Gini coefficients computed with the tcR R package. Repertoire sharing was quantified using the overlap coefficient calculated on TCRB nucleotide sequences. TCRdb retrieved this table from immuneACCESS and kept in-frame rearrangements only. Not all clones are present; in checked studies, unresolved V genes account for under half, and no reason is known for the remainder. That table is the source of V, J and clone size, and D and trimming were worked out from the DNA. The sample records some 270,000 clones, approximately 8% of which are singletons. The top ten hold approximately 0.93% of the sample.

Each donor gave one peripheral blood draw, averaging roughly 120 mL, which was collected into heparinised tubes. A BD FACSAria II and a panel including CD45RO, CCR7, CD25, CD127, CD95 and CD27 were used to sort naive, central memory, regulatory and stem cell-like memory CD4+ T cells. Purity was above 95% for every sorted population. PBMCs were separated immediately by Lymphoprep density gradient centrifugation and were stained directly, without being cultured. To minimize batch effects, samples were stained and sorted in pairs, one healthy donor with one patient per experiment. The paper's findings and limits, for the study overall: PCR may preferentially amplify shorter templates, but because patient and control samples were amplified and corrected together, any resulting skew would affect both groups equally. Because small numbers of individuals were included in the HLA sub-analyses, any influence of HLA type on TCRB rearrangement was left unresolved. At VDJ recombination sites, type 1 diabetes patients had fewer insertions and more deleted nucleotides, which implies abnormalities in thymic rearrangement. In all four CD4+ subsets, TCRB CDR3 length was moderately but significantly shorter in type 1 diabetes patients. Naive, central memory and regulatory TCRB repertoires appeared to be more alike among patients than among healthy donors. Because cDNA rather than genomic DNA was sequenced, highly expressing activated cells could have been over-represented, although no difference in activation and CD3 levels was found between groups.

For this clone: Its antigen specificity is not known. No per-base quality is available; no much larger clone lies one base away.

Sequencing used central memory CD4+ T cells from blood. Recombination joined TRBV10-3 with TRBJ2-5; the D gene is not confidently resolved. This receptor was taken from a woman aged 18-29 years in good health. The base sequence is TGTGCCAGCGCCAAATTCGCAGGCCTGGAGACCCAGTACTTC. This sequence encodes CASAKFAGLETQYF.